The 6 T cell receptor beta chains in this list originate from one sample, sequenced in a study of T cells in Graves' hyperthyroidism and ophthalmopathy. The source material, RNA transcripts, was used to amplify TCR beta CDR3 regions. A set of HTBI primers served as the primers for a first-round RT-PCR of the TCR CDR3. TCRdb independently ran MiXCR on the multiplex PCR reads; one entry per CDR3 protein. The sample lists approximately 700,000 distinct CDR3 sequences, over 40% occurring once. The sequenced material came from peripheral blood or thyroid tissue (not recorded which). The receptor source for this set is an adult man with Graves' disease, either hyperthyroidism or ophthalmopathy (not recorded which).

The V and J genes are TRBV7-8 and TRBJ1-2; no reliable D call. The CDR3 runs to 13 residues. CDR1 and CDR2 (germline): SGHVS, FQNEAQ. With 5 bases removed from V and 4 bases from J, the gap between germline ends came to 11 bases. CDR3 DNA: TGTGCCAGCAGCCCCTCGGGTTCCTATGGCTACACCTTC. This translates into CASSPSGSYGYTF. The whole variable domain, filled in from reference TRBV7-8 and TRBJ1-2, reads GAGVSQSPRYKVAKRGQDVALRCDPISGHVSLFWYQQALGQGPEFLTYFQNEAQLDKSGLPSDRFFAERPEGSVSTLKIQRTQQEDSAVYLCASSPSGSYGYTFGSGTRLTVV.

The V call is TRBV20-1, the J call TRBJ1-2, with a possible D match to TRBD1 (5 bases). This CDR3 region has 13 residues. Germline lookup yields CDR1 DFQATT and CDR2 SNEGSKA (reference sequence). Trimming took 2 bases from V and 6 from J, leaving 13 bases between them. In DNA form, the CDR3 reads TGCAGTGCTAGAAGCGAGTCAGGGCATGGCTACACCTTC. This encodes CSARSESGHGYTF.

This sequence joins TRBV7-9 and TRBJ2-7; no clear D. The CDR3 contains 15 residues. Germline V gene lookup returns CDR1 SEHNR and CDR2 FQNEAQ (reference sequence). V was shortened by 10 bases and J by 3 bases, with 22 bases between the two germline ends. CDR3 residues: CATTRWRLQGYEQYF. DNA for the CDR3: TGTGCCACCACCCGGTGGCGGCTGCAAGGCTACGAGCAGTACTTC.

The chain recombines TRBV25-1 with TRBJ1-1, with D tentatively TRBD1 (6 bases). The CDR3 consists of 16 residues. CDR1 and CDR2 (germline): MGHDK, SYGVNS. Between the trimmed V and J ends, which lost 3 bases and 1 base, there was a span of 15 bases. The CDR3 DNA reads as TGTGCCAGCAGTGACCCAAGGGGGGGAGGGAACACTGAAGCTTTCTTT. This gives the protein CASSDPRGGGNTEAFF.

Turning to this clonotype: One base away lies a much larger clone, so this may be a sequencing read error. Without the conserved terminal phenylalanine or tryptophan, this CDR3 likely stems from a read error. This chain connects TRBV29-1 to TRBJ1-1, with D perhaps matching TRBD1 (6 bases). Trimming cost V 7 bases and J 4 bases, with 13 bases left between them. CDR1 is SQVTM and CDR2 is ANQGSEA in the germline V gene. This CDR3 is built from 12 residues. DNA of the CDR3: TGCAGCGCCGCAGGGGTGGGCACTGAAGCTTTCCTT. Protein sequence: CSAAGVGTEAFL.

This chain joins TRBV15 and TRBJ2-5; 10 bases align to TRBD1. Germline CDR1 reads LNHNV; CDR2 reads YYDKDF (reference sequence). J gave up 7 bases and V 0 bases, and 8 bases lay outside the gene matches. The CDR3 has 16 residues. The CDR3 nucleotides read TGTGCCACCAGCAGAGATGGCGGGACAGGGGAGGTGACCCAGTACTTC. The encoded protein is CATSRDGGTGEVTQYF.